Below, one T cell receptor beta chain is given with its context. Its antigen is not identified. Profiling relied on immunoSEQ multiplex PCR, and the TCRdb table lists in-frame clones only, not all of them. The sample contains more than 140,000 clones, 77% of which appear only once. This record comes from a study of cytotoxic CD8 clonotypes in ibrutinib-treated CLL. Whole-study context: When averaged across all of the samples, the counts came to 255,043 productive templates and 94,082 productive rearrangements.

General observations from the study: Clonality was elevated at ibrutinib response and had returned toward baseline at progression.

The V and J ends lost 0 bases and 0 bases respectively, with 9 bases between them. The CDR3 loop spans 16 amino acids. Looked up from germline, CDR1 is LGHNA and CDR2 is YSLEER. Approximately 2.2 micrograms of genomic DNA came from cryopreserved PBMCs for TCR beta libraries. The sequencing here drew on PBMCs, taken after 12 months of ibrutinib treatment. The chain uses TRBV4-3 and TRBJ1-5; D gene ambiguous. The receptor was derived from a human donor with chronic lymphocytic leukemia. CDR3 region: CASSQDRGISNQPQHF. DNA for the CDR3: TGCGCCAGCAGCCAAGACCGCGGAATTAGCAATCAGCCCCAGCATTTT.